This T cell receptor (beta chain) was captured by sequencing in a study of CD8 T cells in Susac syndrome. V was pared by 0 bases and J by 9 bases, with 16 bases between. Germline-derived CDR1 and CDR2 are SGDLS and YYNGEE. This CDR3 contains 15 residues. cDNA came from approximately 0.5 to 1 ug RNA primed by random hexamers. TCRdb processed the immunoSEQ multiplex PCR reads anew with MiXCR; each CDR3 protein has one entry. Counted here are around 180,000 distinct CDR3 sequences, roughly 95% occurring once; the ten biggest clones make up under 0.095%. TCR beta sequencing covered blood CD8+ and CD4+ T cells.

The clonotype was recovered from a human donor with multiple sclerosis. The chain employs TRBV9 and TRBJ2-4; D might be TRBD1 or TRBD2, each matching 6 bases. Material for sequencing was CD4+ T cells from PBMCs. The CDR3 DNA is TGTGCCAGCAGCGTAGGGGGGGCCGGTTCAAGCATTCAGTACTTC. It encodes CASSVGGAGSSIQYF.